The rows below give T cell receptor beta chains drawn from one sample of a study of cytomegalovirus exposure and HLA in healthy donors. Method: immunoSEQ multiplex PCR; TCRdb's copy keeps in-frame clones and lacks some. The table records 110,000 or so clones, about nine tenths of them present only once. The specimen sequenced was PBMCs. The receptor set was obtained from a man between 18 and 35 years old in good health and CMV-seropositive. CDR3s include the opening cysteine and the closing phenylalanine or tryptophan. A D gene is named only where the DNA matches it firmly. Clone size, where shown, is once, few, many, or a class for clones that have expanded.

v_gene	abundance	d_gene	j_gene	CDR3aa
TRBV5-1	-	-	TRBJ1-2	CASSLRQDRGGYTF
TRBV5-8	-	TRBD1	TRBJ2-5	CASSDGQGETQYF
TRBV14	-	TRBD1	TRBJ1-6	CASSQGQYNSPLHF
TRBV7-2	-	-	TRBJ1-1	CASSFYLNTEAFF
TRBV6-1	-	TRBD1	TRBJ2-1	CASSEADRSRGNEQFF
TRBV18	-	TRBD1	TRBJ2-7	CASSPGTGGSYEQYF
TRBV5-1	-	TRBD1	TRBJ1-1	CASRGQGEKNTEAFF
TRBV7-2	-	-	TRBJ1-2	CASSQGTGRDGVYGYTF
TRBV7-9	-	TRBD2	TRBJ2-5	CASSFSIGRDETQYF
TRBV5-1	-	-	TRBJ2-7	CASSLESYSSYEQYF
TRBV7-9	-	-	TRBJ2-1	CASSPHRALWNEQFF
TRBV28	-	-	TRBJ2-7	CASRGGASEQYF
TRBV19	-	TRBD1	TRBJ2-3	CASRDRVSTDTQYF
TRBV28	-	TRBD1	TRBJ1-2	CASSSDRQRGYTF
TRBV5-4	-	TRBD1	TRBJ1-1	CASSFRTGMNTEAFF
TRBV10-3	once	-	TRBJ2-7	CATKTTQATYEQYF
TRBV7-2	once	-	TRBJ2-7	CASSLIGQGGYEQYF
TRBV6-4	-	-	TRBJ1-1	CASRPDFGVYTEAFF
TRBV28	once	-	TRBJ1-2	CASSLVARRTPLGYGYTF
TRBV6-5	-	-	TRBJ1-6	CASRGGNSPLHF
TRBV5-6	once	TRBD1	TRBJ2-1	CASSDRDRGRHEQFF
TRBV10-3	-	TRBD1	TRBJ1-1	CAISDRGPTEAFF
TRBV6-1	-	TRBD1	TRBJ2-7	CASSADRDSYEQYF
TRBV7-2	-	TRBD1	TRBJ1-2	CASSLGPGQGDNYGYTF
TRBV2	-	TRBD1	TRBJ2-1	CASGTTGTGGRNEQFF